Shown below are 12 T cell receptor beta chains from a single sample sequenced in a study of T cell changes during pregnancy in multiple sclerosis (dated by TCRdb to the late 2010s). The library was made by the immunoSEQ multiplex PCR assay. Sourced from immuneACCESS, this table was stored by TCRdb with only in-frame sequences that have V and J called. A share of the clones is absent; for the studies checked, an unresolved V gene accounts for under half, and the remainder has no known explanation. Here the sample has 44,000 or so clones; approximately 90% occur a single time. The ten largest clones represent more than 5% of the sample. The sequencing used CD8+ T cells from peripheral blood mononuclear cells, collected after pregnancy. These receptors originate from a female donor in good health, enrolled as a control in a pregnancy study.

The V call is TRBV7-9, the J call TRBJ2-7, with 9 bases matching TRBD2. Unmatched junction bases numbered 7, after V lost 5 bases and J lost 2 bases. The CDR3 is 15 amino acids. From germline, CDR1 is SEHNR and CDR2 FQNEAQ (reference sequence). This chain's CDR3 is CASSPGLAVTYEQYF. The CDR3 coding sequence is TGTGCCAGCAGCCCGGGACTAGCAGTGACCTACGAGCAGTACTTC.

V gene TRBV4-1 combines with J gene TRBJ2-3; D unclear. In germline, CDR1 is MGHRA, CDR2 YSYEKL. V lost 2 bases and J 11 bases, leaving 8 bases between the germline ends. This CDR3 has 11 residues. The CDR3 sequence: CASSQLGRQYF. CDR3 coding DNA: TGCGCCAGCAGCCAACTAGGTAGGCAGTATTTT.

This clone was seen just once. V is TRBV10-3 and J is TRBJ2-2; D perhaps matches TRBD2 (6 bases). CDR3 length: 15 residues. Trimming shortened V by 5 bases and J by 0 bases, and 10 bases separated the two germline ends. Germline V gene lookup returns CDR1 ENHRY and CDR2 SYGVKD. CDR3 region: CAISLSGANTGELFF. Written as DNA, the CDR3 is TGTGCCATCAGTCTTAGCGGAGCGAACACCGGGGAGCTGTTTTTT.

This clone was found once. The V call is TRBV25-1, the J call TRBJ1-1, with 9 bases aligning to TRBD1. V lost 2 bases to trimming and J lost 1 base; unmatched junction nucleotides: 2. The CDR3 totals 15 residues. The V gene's germline CDR1 is MGHDK and CDR2 SYGVNS. The CDR3 spells CASSEGQGRNTEAFF. The CDR3 DNA reads TGTGCCAGCAGTGAAGGACAGGGGCGGAACACTGAAGCTTTCTTT. The full variable domain, its missing parts supplied by reference TRBV25-1 and TRBJ1-1, is EADIYQTPRYLVIGTGKKITLECSQTMGHDKMYWYQQDPGMELHLIHYSYGVNSTEKGDLSSESTVSRIRTEHFPLTLESARPSHTSQYLCASSEGQGRNTEAFFGQGTRLTVV.

This clone turned up a few times. The genes are TRBV15 and TRBJ1-4; 7 positions agree with TRBD1. Germline V gene sequence: CDR1 LNHNV, CDR2 YYDKDF (reference sequence). The CDR3 has 13 residues. J was trimmed by 7 bases and V by 5 bases; bases with no gene match: 4. CDR3: CATSPGQVEKLFF. The CDR3 nucleotides are TGTGCCACCAGCCCCGGACAGGTTGAAAAACTGTTTTTT.

The chain links TRBV6-5 to TRBJ1-2; a possible D gene is TRBD1 (5 bases). The CDR3 is 12 residues long. Per the germline V gene, CDR1 is MNHEY and CDR2 is SVGAGI. Trimming pared 6 bases from V and 8 bases from J, leaving 13 bases between. The DNA for the CDR3 is TGTGCCAGCAGGGGGGGTGGGGACGGCTACACCTTC. This sequence encodes CASRGGGDGYTF.

The genes are TRBV6-1 and TRBJ2-1; D possibly corresponds to TRBD1 (6 bases). CDR3 length: 13 amino acids. The germline V gene encodes CDR1 MNHNS and CDR2 SASEGT. V was pared by 6 bases and J by 5 bases, with 11 bases between. The CDR3 loop is CASSPGENNEQFF. Written as DNA, the CDR3 is TGTGCCAGCAGCCCAGGGGAGAACAATGAGCAGTTCTTC.

Regarding this clone: Other DNA sequences in the sample encode the same CDR3. The chain is built from TRBV27 and TRBJ2-1; the match to TRBD2 covers 15 bases. V was pared by 4 bases and J by 4 bases, with 2 bases of the junction left unmatched. The CDR3 spans 16 residues. Germline V gene sequence: CDR1 MNHEY, CDR2 SMNVEV (reference sequence). In DNA form, the CDR3 reads TGTGCCAGCAGTTCAGGACTAGCGGGGGGGTACAATGAGCAGTTCTTC. Amino acids: CASSSGLAGGYNEQFF.

Written as DNA, the CDR3 is TGTGCCAGCATCCTTAGGGCAGGGGGGAACACCGGGGAGCTGTTTTTT. It codes for CASILRAGGNTGELFF. The chain uses TRBV27 and TRBJ2-2; 7 bases fit TRBD1. The germline gives CDR1 MNHEY, CDR2 SMNVEV (reference sequence). The CDR3 length is 16 residues. The trim removed 7 bases at V and 1 base at J, leaving 9 bases unmatched.

The chain has TRBV27 and TRBJ1-3, with a weak D call TRBD1 (5 bases). The CDR3 has 14 amino acids. Trimming took off 2 bases at V and 2 bases at J, with 7 bases between the two ends. Germline CDR1 MNHEY, CDR2 SMNVEV (reference sequence). The CDR3 DNA follows: TGTGCCAGCAGTTTAAGGGGAACTGGAAACACCATATATTTT. It encodes CASSLRGTGNTIYF.

The chain couples TRBV7-9 to TRBJ2-3; 9 bases agree with TRBD2. CDR1 and CDR2 from the germline V gene are SEHNR and FQNEAQ (reference sequence). V dropped 8 bases and J dropped 6; count of bases not matched to a gene: 9. The CDR3 is 14 amino acids. The CDR3: CASLAGNLLDTQYF. CDR3 sequence (DNA): TGTGCCAGCCTAGCGGGGAACCTTCTGGATACGCAGTATTTT.

The chain recombines TRBV7-6 with TRBJ2-7, with 8 positions matching TRBD2. The ends lost 0 bases at V and 7 bases at J; junction bases unmatched: 11. The CDR3 totals 16 residues. In germline, CDR1 is SGHVS, CDR2 FNYEAQ. The CDR3 protein is CASSLAHGGARGEQYF. DNA for the CDR3: TGTGCCAGCAGCTTAGCTCACGGGGGGGCCCGAGGAGAGCAGTACTTC.